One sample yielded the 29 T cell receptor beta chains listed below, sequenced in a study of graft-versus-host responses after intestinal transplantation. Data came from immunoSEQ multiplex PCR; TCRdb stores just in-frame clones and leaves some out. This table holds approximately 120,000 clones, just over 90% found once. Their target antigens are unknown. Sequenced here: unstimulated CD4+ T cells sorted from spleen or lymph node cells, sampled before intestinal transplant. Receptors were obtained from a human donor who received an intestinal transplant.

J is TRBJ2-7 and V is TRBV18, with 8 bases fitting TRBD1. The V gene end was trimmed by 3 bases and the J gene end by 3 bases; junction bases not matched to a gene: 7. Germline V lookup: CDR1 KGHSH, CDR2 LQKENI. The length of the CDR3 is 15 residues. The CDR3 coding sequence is TGTGCCAGCTCACCCAATGGACAGGGCGGCTACGAGCAGTACTTC. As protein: CASSPNGQGGYEQYF. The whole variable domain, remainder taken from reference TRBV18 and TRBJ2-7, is NAGVMQNPRHLVRRRGQEARLRCSPMKGHSHVYWYRQLPEEGLKFMVYLQKENIIDESGMPKERFSAEFPKEGPSILRIQQVVRGDSAAYFCASSPNGQGGYEQYFGPGTRLTVT.

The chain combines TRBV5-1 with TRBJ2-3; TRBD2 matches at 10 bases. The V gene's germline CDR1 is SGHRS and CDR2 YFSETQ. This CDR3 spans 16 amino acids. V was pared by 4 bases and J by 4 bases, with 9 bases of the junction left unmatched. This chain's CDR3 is CASSLPSGGASDTQYF. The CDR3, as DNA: TGCGCCAGCAGCCTACCCAGCGGGGGGGCCTCAGATACGCAGTATTTT.

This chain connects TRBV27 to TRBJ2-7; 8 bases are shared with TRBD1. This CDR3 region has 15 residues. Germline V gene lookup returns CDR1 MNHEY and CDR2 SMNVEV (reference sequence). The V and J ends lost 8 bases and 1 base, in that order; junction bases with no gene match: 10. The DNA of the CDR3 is TGTGCCAGCGGCAGGGGGCCTCCCTCTTCCTACGAGCAGTACTTC. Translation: CASGRGPPSSYEQYF.

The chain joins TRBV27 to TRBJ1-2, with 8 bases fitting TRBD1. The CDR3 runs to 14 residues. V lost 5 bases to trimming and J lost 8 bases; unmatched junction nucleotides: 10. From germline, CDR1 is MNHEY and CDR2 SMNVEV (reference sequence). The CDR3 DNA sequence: TGTGCCAGCAGTCTAGGGACAGGTAATTTAGGCTACACCTTC. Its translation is CASSLGTGNLGYTF.

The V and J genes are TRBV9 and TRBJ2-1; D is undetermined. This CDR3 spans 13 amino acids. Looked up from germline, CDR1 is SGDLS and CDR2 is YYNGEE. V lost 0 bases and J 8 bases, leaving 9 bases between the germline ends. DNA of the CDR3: TGTGCCAGCAGCGTAGAGGGCTGGGATGAGCAGTTCTTC. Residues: CASSVEGWDEQFF.

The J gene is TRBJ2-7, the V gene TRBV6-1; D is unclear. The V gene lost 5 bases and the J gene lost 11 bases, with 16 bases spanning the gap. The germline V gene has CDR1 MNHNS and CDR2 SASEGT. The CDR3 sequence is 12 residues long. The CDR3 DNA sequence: TGTGCCAGCAGTCCTGACCGCTTTCTGGAGTACTTC. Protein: CASSPDRFLEYF.

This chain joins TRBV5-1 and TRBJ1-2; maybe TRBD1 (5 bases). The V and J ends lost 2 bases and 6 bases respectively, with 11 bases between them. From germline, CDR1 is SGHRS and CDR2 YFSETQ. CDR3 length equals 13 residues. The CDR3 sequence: CASSLYSGDGYTF. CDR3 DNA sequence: TGCGCCAGCAGCTTATACTCGGGGGATGGCTACACCTTC.

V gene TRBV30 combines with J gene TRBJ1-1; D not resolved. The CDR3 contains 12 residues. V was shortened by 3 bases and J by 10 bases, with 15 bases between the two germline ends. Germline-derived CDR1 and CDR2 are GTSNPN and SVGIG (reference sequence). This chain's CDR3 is CAWSPLGYGAFF. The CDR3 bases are TGTGCCTGGAGCCCCCTTGGTTACGGAGCTTTCTTT.

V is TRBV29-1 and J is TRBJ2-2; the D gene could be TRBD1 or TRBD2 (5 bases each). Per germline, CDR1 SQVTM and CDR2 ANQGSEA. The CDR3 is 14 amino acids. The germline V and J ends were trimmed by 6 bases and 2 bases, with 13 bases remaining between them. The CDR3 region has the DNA TGCAGCGTCCGCTCGGGACCCAACACCGGGGAGCTGTTTTTT. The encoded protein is CSVRSGPNTGELFF.

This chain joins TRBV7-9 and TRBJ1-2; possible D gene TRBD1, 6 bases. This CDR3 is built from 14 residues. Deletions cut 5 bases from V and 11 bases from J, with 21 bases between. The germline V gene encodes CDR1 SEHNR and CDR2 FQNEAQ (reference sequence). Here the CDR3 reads CASSPKGGQGRYTF. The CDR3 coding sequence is TGTGCCAGCAGCCCCAAAGGGGGGCAGGGCAGATACACCTTC.

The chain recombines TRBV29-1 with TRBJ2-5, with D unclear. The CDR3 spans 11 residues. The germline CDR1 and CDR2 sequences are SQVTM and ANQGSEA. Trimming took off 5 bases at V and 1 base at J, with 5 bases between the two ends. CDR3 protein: CSVPGQETQYF. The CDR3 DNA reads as TGCAGCGTTCCGGGCCAAGAGACCCAGTACTTC.

The CDR3 here is CASSEQGMVNTEAFF. CDR3 in DNA: TGTGCCAGCAGTGAACAGGGGATGGTGAACACTGAAGCTTTCTTT. V gene TRBV2 combines with J gene TRBJ1-1, with D tentatively TRBD1 (6 bases). Per germline, CDR1 SNHLY and CDR2 FYNNEI. V dropped 2 bases and J dropped 0 bases, with 10 bases sitting between them. This CDR3 is 15 amino acids long.

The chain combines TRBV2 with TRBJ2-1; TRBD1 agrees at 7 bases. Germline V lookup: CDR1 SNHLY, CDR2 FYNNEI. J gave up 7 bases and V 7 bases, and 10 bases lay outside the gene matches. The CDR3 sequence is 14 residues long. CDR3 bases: TGTGCCAGCACCGAGACAGGGTCGGAGAATGAGCAGTTCTTC. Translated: CASTETGSENEQFF. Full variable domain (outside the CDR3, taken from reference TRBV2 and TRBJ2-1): EPEVTQTPSHQVTQMGQEVILRCVPISNHLYFYWYRQILGQKVEFLVSFYNNEISEKSEIFDDQFSVERPDGSNFTLKIRSTKLEDSAMYFCASTETGSENEQFFGPGTRLTVL.

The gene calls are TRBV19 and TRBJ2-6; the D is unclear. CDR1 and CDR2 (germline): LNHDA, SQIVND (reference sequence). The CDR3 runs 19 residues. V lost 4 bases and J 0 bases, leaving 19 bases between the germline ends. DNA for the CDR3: TGTGCCAGTAGTACCACGTTCGGACGGATTTTCTCTGGGGCCAACGTCCTGACTTTC. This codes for CASSTTFGRIFSGANVLTF.

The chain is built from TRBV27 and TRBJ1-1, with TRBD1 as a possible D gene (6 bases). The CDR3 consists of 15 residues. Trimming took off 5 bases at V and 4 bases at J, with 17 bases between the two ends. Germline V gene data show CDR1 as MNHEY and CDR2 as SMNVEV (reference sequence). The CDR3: CASSRTGGWVTEAFF. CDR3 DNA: TGTGCCAGCAGTCGGACCGGGGGCTGGGTCACTGAAGCTTTCTTT.

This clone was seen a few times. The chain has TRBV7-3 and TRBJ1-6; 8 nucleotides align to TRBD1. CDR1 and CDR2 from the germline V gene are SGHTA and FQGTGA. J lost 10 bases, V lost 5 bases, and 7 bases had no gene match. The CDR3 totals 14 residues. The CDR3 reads CASSKQGGQSPLHF. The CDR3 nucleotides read TGTGCCAGCAGCAAACAGGGGGGGCAATCACCCCTCCACTTT.

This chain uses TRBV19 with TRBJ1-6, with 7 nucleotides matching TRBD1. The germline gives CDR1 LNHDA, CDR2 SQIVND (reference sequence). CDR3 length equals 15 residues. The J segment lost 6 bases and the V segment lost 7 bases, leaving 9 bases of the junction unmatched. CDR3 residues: CASTLDRRGNSPLHF. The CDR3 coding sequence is TGTGCCAGTACCCTGGACAGGAGGGGTAATTCACCCCTCCACTTT.

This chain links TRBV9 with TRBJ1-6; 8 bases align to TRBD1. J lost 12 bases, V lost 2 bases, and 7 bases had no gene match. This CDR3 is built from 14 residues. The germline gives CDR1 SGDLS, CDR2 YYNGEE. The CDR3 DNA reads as TGTGCCAGCAGCGTCGGGACAGGCTCAATACCCCTCCACTTT. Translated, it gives CASSVGTGSIPLHF.

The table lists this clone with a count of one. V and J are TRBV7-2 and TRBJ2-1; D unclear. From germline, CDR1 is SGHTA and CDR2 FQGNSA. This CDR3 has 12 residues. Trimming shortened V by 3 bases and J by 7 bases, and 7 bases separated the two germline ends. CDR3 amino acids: CASSFLTNEQFF. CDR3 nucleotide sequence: TGTGCCAGCAGCTTCCTCACAAATGAGCAGTTCTTC.

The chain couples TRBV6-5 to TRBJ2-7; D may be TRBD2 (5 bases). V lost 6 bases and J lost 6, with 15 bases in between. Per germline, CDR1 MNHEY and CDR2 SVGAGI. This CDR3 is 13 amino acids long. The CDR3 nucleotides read TGTGCCAGCAGGCCAAGCGGCTCAGGCGAGCAGTACTTC. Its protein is CASRPSGSGEQYF.

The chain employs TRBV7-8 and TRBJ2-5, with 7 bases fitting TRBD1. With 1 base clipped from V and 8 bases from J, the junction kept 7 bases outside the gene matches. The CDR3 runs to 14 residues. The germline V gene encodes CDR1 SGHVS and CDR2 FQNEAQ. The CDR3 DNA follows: TGTGCCAGCAGCTTAGGCGAGAGGGGGCGAACCCAGTACTTC. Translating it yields CASSLGERGRTQYF.

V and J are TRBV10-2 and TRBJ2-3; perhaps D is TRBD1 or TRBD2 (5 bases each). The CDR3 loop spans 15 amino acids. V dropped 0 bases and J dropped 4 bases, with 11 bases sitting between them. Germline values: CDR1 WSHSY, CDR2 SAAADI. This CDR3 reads CASSESGAGPDTQYF. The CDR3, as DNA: TGCGCCAGCAGTGAGTCTGGGGCGGGTCCAGATACGCAGTATTTT.

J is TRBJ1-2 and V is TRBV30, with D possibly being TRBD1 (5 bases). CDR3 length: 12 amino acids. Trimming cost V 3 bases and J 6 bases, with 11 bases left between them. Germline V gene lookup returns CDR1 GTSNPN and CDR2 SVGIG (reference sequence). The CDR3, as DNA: TGTGCCTGGAGAGGCCAGGGACATGGCTACACCTTC. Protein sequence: CAWRGQGHGYTF. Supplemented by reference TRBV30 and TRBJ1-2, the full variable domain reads SQTIHQWPATLVQPVGSPLSLECTVEGTSNPNLYWYRQAAGRGLQLLFYSVGIGQISSEVPQNLSASRPQDRQFILSSKKLLLSDSGFYLCAWRGQGHGYTFGSGTRLTVV.

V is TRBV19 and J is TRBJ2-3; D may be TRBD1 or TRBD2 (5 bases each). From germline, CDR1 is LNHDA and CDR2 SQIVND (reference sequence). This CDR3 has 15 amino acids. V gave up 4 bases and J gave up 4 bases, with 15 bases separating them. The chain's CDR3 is CASSTRRGVADTQYF. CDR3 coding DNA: TGTGCCAGTAGTACCCGTAGAGGGGTCGCAGATACGCAGTATTTT.

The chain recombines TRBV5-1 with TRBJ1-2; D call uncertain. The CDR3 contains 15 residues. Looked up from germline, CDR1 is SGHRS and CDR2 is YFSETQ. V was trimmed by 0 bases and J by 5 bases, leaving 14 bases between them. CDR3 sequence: CASSLALSAGYGYTF. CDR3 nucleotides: TGCGCCAGCAGCTTGGCCCTCAGCGCTGGGTATGGCTACACCTTC.

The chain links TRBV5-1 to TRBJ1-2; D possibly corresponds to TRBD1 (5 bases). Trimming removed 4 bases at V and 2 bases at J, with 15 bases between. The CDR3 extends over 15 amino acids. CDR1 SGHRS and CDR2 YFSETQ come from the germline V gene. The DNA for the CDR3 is TGCGCCAGCAGCCAGATTGATCCAGGGAACTATGGCTACACCTTC. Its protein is CASSQIDPGNYGYTF.

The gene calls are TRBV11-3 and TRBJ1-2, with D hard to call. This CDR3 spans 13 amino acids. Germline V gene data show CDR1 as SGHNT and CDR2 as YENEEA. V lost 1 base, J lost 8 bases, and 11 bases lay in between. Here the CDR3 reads CASSLVPGRGYTF. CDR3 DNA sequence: TGTGCCAGCAGCTTAGTCCCCGGGAGGGGCTACACCTTC.

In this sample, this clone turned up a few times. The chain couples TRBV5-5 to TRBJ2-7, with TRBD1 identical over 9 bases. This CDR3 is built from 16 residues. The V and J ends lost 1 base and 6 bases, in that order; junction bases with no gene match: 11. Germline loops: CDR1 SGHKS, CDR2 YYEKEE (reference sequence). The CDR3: CASSLLLGQGPLEQYF. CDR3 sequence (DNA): TGTGCCAGCAGCTTGTTACTTGGACAGGGGCCCCTCGAGCAGTACTTC.

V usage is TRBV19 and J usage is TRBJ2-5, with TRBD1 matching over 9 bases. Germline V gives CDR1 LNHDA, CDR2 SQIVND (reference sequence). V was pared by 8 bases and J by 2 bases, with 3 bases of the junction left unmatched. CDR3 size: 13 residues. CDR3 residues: CASRGTGQETQYF. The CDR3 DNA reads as TGTGCCAGTCGGGGGACAGGGCAAGAGACCCAGTACTTC.